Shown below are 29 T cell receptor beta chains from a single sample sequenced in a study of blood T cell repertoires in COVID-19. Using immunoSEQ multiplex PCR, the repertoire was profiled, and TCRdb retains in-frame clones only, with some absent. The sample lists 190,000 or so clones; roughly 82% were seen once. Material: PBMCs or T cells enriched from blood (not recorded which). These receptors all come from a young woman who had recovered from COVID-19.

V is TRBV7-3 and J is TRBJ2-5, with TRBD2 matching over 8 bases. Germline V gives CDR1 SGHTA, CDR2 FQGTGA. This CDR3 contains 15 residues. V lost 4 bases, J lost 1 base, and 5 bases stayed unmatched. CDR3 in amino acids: CASSSTGGFQETQYF. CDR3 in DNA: TGTGCCAGCAGCTCCACGGGAGGGTTCCAAGAGACCCAGTACTTC.

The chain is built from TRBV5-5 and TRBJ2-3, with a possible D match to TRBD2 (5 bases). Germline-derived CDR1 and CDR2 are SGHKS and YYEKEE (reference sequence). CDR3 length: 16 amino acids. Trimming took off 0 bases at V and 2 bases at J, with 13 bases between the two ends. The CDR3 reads CASSLDGPSSTDTQYF. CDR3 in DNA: TGTGCCAGCAGCTTGGACGGACCTAGCTCCACAGATACGCAGTATTTT.

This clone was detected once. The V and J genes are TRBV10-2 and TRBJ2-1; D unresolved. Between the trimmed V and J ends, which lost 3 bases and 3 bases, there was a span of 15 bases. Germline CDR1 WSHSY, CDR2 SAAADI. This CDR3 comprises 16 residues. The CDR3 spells CASSDPLPLLYNEQFF. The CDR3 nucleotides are TGCGCCAGCAGTGATCCCCTCCCTCTACTCTACAATGAGCAGTTCTTC.

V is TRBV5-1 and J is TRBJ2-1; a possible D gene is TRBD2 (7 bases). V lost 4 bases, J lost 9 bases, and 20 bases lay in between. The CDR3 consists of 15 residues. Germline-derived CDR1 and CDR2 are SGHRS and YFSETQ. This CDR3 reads CASSLREGGRPEQFF. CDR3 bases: TGCGCCAGCAGCCTCCGTGAGGGGGGGAGGCCTGAGCAGTTCTTC.

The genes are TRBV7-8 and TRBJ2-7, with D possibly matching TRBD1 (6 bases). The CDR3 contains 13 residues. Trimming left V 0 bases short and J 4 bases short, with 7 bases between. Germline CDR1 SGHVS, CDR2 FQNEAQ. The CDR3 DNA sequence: TGTGCCAGCAGCTTAGCACAGGGATACGAGCAGTACTTC. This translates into CASSLAQGYEQYF.

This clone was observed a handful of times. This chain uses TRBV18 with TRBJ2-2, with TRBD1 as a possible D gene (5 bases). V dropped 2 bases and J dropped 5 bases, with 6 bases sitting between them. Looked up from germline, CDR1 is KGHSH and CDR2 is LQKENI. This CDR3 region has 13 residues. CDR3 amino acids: CASSPGQTGELFF. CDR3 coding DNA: TGTGCCAGCTCACCAGGACAAACCGGGGAGCTGTTTTTT. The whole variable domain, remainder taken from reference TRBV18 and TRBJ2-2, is NAGVMQNPRHLVRRRGQEARLRCSPMKGHSHVYWYRQLPEEGLKFMVYLQKENIIDESGMPKERFSAEFPKEGPSILRIQQVVRGDSAAYFCASSPGQTGELFFGEGSRLTVL.

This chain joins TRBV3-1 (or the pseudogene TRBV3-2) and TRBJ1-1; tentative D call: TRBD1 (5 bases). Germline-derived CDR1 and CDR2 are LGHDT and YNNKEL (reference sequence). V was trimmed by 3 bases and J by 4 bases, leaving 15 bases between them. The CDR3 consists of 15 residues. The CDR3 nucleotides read TGTGCCAGCAGCCAGGCAGGGTTCCCACCCACTGAAGCTTTCTTT. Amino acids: CASSQAGFPPTEAFF.

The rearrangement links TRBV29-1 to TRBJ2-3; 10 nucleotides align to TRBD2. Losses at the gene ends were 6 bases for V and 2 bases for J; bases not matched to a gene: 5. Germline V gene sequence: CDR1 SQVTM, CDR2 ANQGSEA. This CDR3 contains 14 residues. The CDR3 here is CSVRLAGITDTQYF. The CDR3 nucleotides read TGCAGCGTACGACTAGCGGGCATCACAGATACGCAGTATTTT.

CDR3 residues: CASSPLGGDTEAFF. CDR3 sequence (DNA): TGTGCCAGCTCACCCCTCGGGGGGGACACTGAAGCTTTCTTT. The V gene is TRBV18, the J gene TRBJ1-1; D possibly corresponds to TRBD1 (5 bases). CDR3 length equals 14 residues. Germline-derived CDR1 and CDR2 are KGHSH and LQKENI. V dropped 3 bases and J dropped 3 bases, with 11 bases sitting between them. Based on the CDR3 plus reference TRBV18 and TRBJ1-1, the full variable domain is NAGVMQNPRHLVRRRGQEARLRCSPMKGHSHVYWYRQLPEEGLKFMVYLQKENIIDESGMPKERFSAEFPKEGPSILRIQQVVRGDSAAYFCASSPLGGDTEAFFGQGTRLTVV.

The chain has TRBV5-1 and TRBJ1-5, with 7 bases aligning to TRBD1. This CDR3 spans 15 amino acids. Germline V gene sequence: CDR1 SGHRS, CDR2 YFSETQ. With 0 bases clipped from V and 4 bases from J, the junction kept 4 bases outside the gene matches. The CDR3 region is CASSLGTGDNQPQHF. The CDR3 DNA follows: TGCGCCAGCAGCTTGGGGACAGGAGATAATCAGCCCCAGCATTTT.

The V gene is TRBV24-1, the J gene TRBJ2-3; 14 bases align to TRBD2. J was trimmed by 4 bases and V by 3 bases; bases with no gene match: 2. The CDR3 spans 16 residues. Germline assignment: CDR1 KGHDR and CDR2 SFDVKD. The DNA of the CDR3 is TGTGCCACCAGTGATGTGACTAGCGGGAGGGCAGATACGCAGTATTTT. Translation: CATSDVTSGRADTQYF.

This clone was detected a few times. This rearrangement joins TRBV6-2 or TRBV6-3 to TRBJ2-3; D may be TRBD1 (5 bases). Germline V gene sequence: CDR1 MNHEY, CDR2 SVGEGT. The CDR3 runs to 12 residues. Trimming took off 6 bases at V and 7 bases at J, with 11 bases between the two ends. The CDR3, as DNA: TGTGCCAGCAGCCCTGCAGGGTATACGCAGTATTTT. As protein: CASSPAGYTQYF.

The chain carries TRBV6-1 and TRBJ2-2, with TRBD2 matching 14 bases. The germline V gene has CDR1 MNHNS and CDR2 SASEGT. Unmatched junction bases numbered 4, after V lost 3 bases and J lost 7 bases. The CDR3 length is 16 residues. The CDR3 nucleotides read TGTGCCAGCAGTGAGGGACTAGCGGGAGCCGACGGGGAGCTGTTTTTT. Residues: CASSEGLAGADGELFF.

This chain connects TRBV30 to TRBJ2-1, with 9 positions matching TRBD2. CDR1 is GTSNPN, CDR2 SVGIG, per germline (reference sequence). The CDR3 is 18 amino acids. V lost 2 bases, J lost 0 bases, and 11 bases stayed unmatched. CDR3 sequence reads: CAWSNWREGRSSYNEQFF. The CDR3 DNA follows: TGTGCCTGGAGTAACTGGCGGGAGGGTCGGAGCTCCTACAATGAGCAGTTCTTC.

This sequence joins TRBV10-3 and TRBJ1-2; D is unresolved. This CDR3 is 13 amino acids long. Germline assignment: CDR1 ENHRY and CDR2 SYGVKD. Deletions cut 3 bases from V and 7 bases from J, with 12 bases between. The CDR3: CAISESERIGYTF. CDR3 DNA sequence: TGTGCCATCAGTGAATCGGAGCGGATTGGCTACACCTTC.

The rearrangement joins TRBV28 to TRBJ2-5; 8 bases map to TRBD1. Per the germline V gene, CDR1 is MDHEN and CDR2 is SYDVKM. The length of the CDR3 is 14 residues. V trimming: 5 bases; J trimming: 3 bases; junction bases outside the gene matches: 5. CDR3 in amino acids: CASSNRGWEETQYF. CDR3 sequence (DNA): TGTGCCAGCAGTAACAGGGGGTGGGAAGAGACCCAGTACTTC.

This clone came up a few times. CDR3 sequence: CASRSGHRKHEQYF. The DNA for the CDR3 is TGTGCCAGCAGGTCCGGACACCGGAAACACGAGCAGTACTTC. V is TRBV6-4 and J is TRBJ2-7; TRBD1 is a possible D gene (5 bases). Germline CDR1 reads MRHNA; CDR2 reads SNTAGT. The germline V and J ends were trimmed by 6 bases and 5 bases, with 17 bases remaining between them. The CDR3 length is 14 residues.

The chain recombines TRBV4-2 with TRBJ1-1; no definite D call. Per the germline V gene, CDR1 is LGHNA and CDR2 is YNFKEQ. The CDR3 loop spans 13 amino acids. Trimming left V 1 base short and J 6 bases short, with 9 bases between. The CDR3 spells CASSQVEGPEAFF. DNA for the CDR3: TGTGCCAGCAGCCAAGTAGAGGGTCCTGAAGCTTTCTTT.

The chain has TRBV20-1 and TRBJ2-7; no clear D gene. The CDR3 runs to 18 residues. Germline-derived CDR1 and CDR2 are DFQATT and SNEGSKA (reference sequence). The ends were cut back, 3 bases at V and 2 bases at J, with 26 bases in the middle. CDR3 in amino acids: CSASPEAILVLKTYEQYF. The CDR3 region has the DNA TGCAGTGCTAGTCCTGAGGCCATTCTTGTGTTGAAGACCTACGAGCAGTACTTC.

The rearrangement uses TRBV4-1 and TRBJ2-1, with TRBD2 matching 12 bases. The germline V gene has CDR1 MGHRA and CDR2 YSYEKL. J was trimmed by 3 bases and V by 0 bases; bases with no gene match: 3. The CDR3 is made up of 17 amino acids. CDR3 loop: CASSQELLAGGYNEQFF. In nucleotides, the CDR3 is TGCGCCAGCAGCCAAGAGCTACTAGCGGGAGGCTACAATGAGCAGTTCTTC.

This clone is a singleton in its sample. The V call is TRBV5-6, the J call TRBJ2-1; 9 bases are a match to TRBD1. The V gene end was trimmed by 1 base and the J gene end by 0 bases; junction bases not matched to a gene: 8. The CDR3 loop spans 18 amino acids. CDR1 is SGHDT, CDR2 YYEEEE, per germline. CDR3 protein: CASSLNRGTGLSYNEQFF. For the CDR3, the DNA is TGTGCCAGCAGCTTGAATAGGGGGACAGGGCTCTCCTACAATGAGCAGTTCTTC.

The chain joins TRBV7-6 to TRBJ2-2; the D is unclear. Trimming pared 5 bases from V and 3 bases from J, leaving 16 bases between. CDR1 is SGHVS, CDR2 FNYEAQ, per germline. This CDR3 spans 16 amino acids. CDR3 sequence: CASSPLTATDTGELFF. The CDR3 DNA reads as TGTGCCAGCAGCCCCTTAACCGCCACGGACACCGGGGAGCTGTTTTTT.

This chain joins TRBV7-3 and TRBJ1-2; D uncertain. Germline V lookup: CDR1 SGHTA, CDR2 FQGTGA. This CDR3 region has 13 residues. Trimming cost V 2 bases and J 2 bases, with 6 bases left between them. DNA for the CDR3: TGTGCCAGCAGCTTAGCCCAGAACTATGGCTACACCTTC. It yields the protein CASSLAQNYGYTF.

The CDR3 protein is CASSHGFPNRDSSYEQYF. CDR3 in DNA: TGCGCCAGCAGCCATGGTTTTCCTAACCGGGACAGCTCCTACGAGCAGTACTTC. The gene calls are TRBV4-1 and TRBJ2-7; TRBD1 matches 7 bases. After removal of 3 bases from V and 0 bases from J, the junction contained 14 bases not matched to a gene. The length of the CDR3 is 18 residues. Germline CDR1 reads MGHRA; CDR2 reads YSYEKL.

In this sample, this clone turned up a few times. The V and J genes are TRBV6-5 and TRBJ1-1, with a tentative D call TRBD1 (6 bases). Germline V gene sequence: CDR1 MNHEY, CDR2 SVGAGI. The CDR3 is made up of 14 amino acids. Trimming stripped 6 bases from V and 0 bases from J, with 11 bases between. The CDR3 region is CASRTGQVNTEAFF. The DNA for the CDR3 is TGTGCCAGCAGGACAGGCCAGGTGAACACTGAAGCTTTCTTT.

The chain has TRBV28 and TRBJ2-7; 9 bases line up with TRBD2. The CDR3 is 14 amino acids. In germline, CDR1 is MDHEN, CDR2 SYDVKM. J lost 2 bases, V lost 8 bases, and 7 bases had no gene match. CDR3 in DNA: TGTGCCAGCCGTATAGCGGGAGTGGCCTACGAGCAGTACTTC. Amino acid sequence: CASRIAGVAYEQYF.

The CDR3 reads CASSLEGGYQPQHF. The DNA for the CDR3 is TGTGCCAGCAGCTTGGAGGGAGGGTATCAGCCCCAGCATTTT. The chain couples TRBV5-5 to TRBJ1-5, with D uncertain. The V and J ends lost 0 bases and 5 bases respectively, with 9 bases between them. Germline assignment: CDR1 SGHKS and CDR2 YYEKEE (reference sequence). CDR3 length: 14 residues.

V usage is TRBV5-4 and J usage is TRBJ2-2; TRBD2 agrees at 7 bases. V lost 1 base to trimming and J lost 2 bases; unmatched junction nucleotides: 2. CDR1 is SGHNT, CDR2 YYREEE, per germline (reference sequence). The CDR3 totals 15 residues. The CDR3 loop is CASSLLAGNTGELFF. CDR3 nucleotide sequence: TGTGCCAGCAGCTTGTTAGCGGGTAACACCGGGGAGCTGTTTTTT.

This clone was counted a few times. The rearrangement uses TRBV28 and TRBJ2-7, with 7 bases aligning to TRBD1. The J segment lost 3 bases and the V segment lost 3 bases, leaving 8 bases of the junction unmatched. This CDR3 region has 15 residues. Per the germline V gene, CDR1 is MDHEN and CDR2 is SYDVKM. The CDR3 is CASSFRTGVSYEQYF. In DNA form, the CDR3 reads TGTGCCAGCAGTTTTAGGACAGGAGTAAGCTACGAGCAGTACTTC. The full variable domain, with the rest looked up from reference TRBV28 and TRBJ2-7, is DVKVTQSSRYLVKRTGEKVFLECVQDMDHENMFWYRQDPGLGLRLIYFSYDVKMKEKGDIPEGYSVSREKKERFSLILESASTNQTSMYLCASSFRTGVSYEQYFGPGTRLTVT.